This T cell receptor beta chain was obtained from a study of tumor-infiltrating lymphocytes in localized non-small cell lung cancer. Study-wide context: Each patient gave resected tumor and non-adjacent uninvolved lung tissue.

The repertoire was sequenced with immunoSEQ multiplex PCR; TCRdb's copy has only in-frame clones and lacks some. The data contain fewer than 20,000 clones, 60% to 85% of them singletons. CDR1 is GTSNPN, CDR2 SVGIG, per germline (reference sequence). This CDR3 contains 14 residues. As concerns this clone: What it recognizes is unknown.

Whole-study findings and limits: Tumor T-cell fraction from TCR sequencing was not associated with recurrence-free survival (p = 0.61).

The V call is TRBV30, the J call TRBJ2-5; no definite D call. The J call is uncertain, as TRBJ2-7 better fits the DNA end. Input material: lung tumor tissue. The clonotype was recovered from a human donor with non-small cell lung cancer. The CDR3 is CAWSVPPGLYEQYF. The CDR3 coding sequence is TGTGCCTGGAGTGTGCCCCCGGGTCTCTACGAGCAGTACTTC.